This is a list of T cell receptor beta chains from one sample in a study of blood T cell repertoires in COVID-19. The repertoire was sequenced with immunoSEQ multiplex PCR; TCRdb's copy has only in-frame clones and lacks some. This sample has about 88,000 clones, with approximately 91% found just once. The sequenced material came from peripheral blood. These receptors came from a woman at least 80 years old with acute or convalescent COVID-19. Each CDR3 is given with its conserved first and last residue. The D gene is left open where the match is weak. Some rows mark clone size as missing; the rest say once, few, many or name a class of expanded clone.

few	16	TRBV9	.	TRBJ2-3	TGTGCCAGCAGCGCCGGTAGCGTGAGGAGCACAGATACGCAGTATTTT	CASSAGSVRSTDTQYF
.	13	TRBV29-1	TRBD1	TRBJ1-4	TGCAGCGTGACAGGGTCAGATAATGAAAAACTGTTTTTT	CSVTGSDNEKLFF
few	14	TRBV19	TRBD1	TRBJ1-5	TGTGCCAGTATAAACGGACAGGGGAATCAGCCCCAGCATTTT	CASINGQGNQPQHF
.	18	TRBV4-2	.	TRBJ1-4	TGTGCCAGCAGCGAAGAGGCCGACTCTCATGCAACTAATGAAAAACTGTTTTTT	CASSEEADSHATNEKLFF
.	15	TRBV7-3	TRBD2	TRBJ2-3	TGTGCCAGCAGCAAAGCGGGGCCTAGCACAGATACGCAGTATTTT	CASSKAGPSTDTQYF
once	15	TRBV7-3	TRBD2	TRBJ2-2	TGTGCCAGCAGCTGGGGGACTAGCGGCACCGGGGAGCTGTTTTTT	CASSWGTSGTGELFF
.	14	TRBV7-8	TRBD2	TRBJ2-3	TGTGCCAGCGTGCGGGAGGTTACGATGAATACGCAGTATTTT	CASVREVTMNTQYF
few	14	TRBV25-1	.	TRBJ1-3	TGTGCCAGCAGTATTGCGGGTTCTGGAAACACCATATATTTT	CASSIAGSGNTIYF
once	15	TRBV18	.	TRBJ1-6	TGTGCCAGCTCACCCAACGACAAGGGAGGTTCACCCCTCCACTTT	CASSPNDKGGSPLHF
few	15	TRBV5-1	TRBD2	TRBJ2-1	TGCGCCAGCAGCCCGACTAGCGGGATCACAAATGAGCAGTTCTTC	CASSPTSGITNEQFF
.	18	TRBV11-2	TRBD1	TRBJ1-2	TGTGCCAGCAGCCCAACCCCACGGACAGGGGTGGCTTCCTATGGCTACACCTTC	CASSPTPRTGVASYGYTF
.	13	TRBV18	.	TRBJ1-2	TGTGCCAGCTCACCACTGGCGGACTATGGCTACACCTTC	CASSPLADYGYTF
few	14	TRBV4-3	.	TRBJ1-4	TGCGCCAGCAGCCCCGGAGAGCCTAATGAAAAACTGTTTTTT	CASSPGEPNEKLFF
.	15	TRBV5-1	.	TRBJ2-2	TGCGCCAGCAGCTTGGTCCGGGCGGGCACCGGGGAGCTGTTTTTT	CASSLVRAGTGELFF
.	15	TRBV4-3	.	TRBJ1-6	TGCGCCAGCAGTCAATCGGCGGCGAGGAATTCACCCCTCCACTTT	CASSQSAARNSPLHF
.	16	TRBV4-1	TRBD1	TRBJ1-1	TGCGCCAGCAGCCAATTAATTAGGGGGCTGAACACTGAAGCTTTCTTT	CASSQLIRGLNTEAFF
.	14	TRBV18	TRBD1	TRBJ1-1	TGTGCCAGCTCAAGGGACAGGGAGAATTCTGAAGCTTTCTTT	CASSRDRENSEAFF
.	17	TRBV7-2	.	TRBJ2-4	TGTGCCAGCAGCTTAGTTTGGGGGGGCTTGGCCAAAAACATTCAGTACTTC	CASSLVWGGLAKNIQYF
.	15	TRBV7-9	.	TRBJ1-4	TGTGCCAGCAGCTCGTCCGGGACATGGGACGAAAAACTGTTTTTT	CASSSSGTWDEKLFF
few	14	TRBV6-5	.	TRBJ1-6	TGTGCCAGCCGGGGACATACCTATAATTCACCCCTCCACTTT	CASRGHTYNSPLHF
.	16	TRBV18	TRBD1	TRBJ1-1	TGTGCCAGCTCACCGAAAGCAGGGGGCTACAACACTGAAGCTTTCTTT	CASSPKAGGYNTEAFF
.	13	TRBV6-5	.	TRBJ2-3	TGTGCCAGCAGGGGCGCGCTCACAGATACGCAGTATTTT	CASRGALTDTQYF
.	15	TRBV6-5	.	TRBJ1-5	TGTGCCAGCAGGATTGACCACTATAGCAATCAGCCCCAGCATTTT	CASRIDHYSNQPQHF
.	13	TRBV5-1	TRBD1	TRBJ1-1	TGCGCCAGCAGCACGGGACAGTACTTAGAAGCTTTCTTT	CASSTGQYLEAFF
.	14	TRBV7-3	.	TRBJ1-1	TGTGCCAGCAGCCCTGACAGACAGAACACTGAAGCTTTCTTT	CASSPDRQNTEAFF
.	17	TRBV6-2/TRBV6-3	TRBD2	TRBJ2-1	TGTGCCAGCAGTTCACTCACCGGGACTAGCGGGAGCAATGAGCAGTTCTTC	CASSSLTGTSGSNEQFF
.	17	TRBV28	TRBD2	TRBJ2-3	TGTGCCAGCAGTACGCGGACTAGCTGGGGGGGAACAGATACGCAGTATTTT	CASSTRTSWGGTDTQYF
few	13	TRBV6-5	TRBD1	TRBJ2-7	TGTGCCAGCAGTTCCGGACAGGGGTACGAGCAGTACTTC	CASSSGQGYEQYF
.	17	TRBV27	TRBD2	TRBJ2-3	TGTGCCAGCAGTTTTGGCCCCTTGGCGGGAGCCACAGATACGCAGTATTTT	CASSFGPLAGATDTQYF
.	17	TRBV3-1/TRBV3-2	TRBD2	TRBJ2-5	TGTGCCAGCAGCCAAGATGTAACAGCGGGGGGGGTAGAGACCCAGTACTTC	CASSQDVTAGGVETQYF
.	14	TRBV7-2	.	TRBJ2-5	TGTGCCAGCAGCTTTGGGGACTCCCTAGGGACCCAGTACTTC	CASSFGDSLGTQYF
.	14	TRBV18	TRBD1	TRBJ2-7	TGTGCCAGCTCCCGGGACAGGGGCCCCTACGAGCAGTACTTC	CASSRDRGPYEQYF
.	13	TRBV19	.	TRBJ1-2	TGTGCCAGTAGTATTGACAGGAGCCGTGGCTACACCTTC	CASSIDRSRGYTF
.	15	TRBV9	.	TRBJ1-1	TGTGCCAGCAGCGTAGGTCAGGGGAAGAACACTGAAGCTTTCTTT	CASSVGQGKNTEAFF
.	13	TRBV29-1	.	TRBJ2-1	TGCAGCGTTGACCGACAGGGAGGCGGTGAGCAGTTCTTC	CSVDRQGGGEQFF
.	18	TRBV7-6	TRBD1	TRBJ1-2	TGTGCCAGCAGCTTGGACAGGGTACCCCTTACCTTTAACTATGGCTACACCTTC	CASSLDRVPLTFNYGYTF
.	14	TRBV19	.	TRBJ2-2	TGTGCCAGTCACCACAGAACGAACACCGGGGAGCTGTTTTTT	CASHHRTNTGELFF
.	16	TRBV7-2	TRBD2	TRBJ2-1	TGTGCCAGCAGCCCGTCTAGCGGGAGCTCCTACAATGAGCAGTTCTTC	CASSPSSGSSYNEQFF
.	12	TRBV11-3	.	TRBJ2-1	TGTGCCAGCAGCTTAGATAGGAGTCGGCAGTTCTTC	CASSLDRSRQFF
once	12	TRBV5-6	.	TRBJ2-1	TGTGCCAGCAGCTTGGGGGCGAGTGAGCAGTTCTTC	CASSLGASEQFF
.	15	TRBV9	TRBD2	TRBJ2-1	TGTGCCAGCAGCATAGGGACTAGCGGATACAATGAGCAGTTCTTC	CASSIGTSGYNEQFF
.	13	TRBV5-4	TRBD1	TRBJ2-1	TGTGCCAGCAGTCTGACAGGGGGCAATGAGCAGTTCTTC	CASSLTGGNEQFF
once	15	TRBV20-1	TRBD1	TRBJ1-5	TGCAGTGCTAGTTTGTTCGGGACAGGCAATCAGCCCCAGCATTTT	CSASLFGTGNQPQHF
.	16	TRBV3-1/TRBV3-2	TRBD2	TRBJ2-3	TGTGCCAGCAGACTAGCGGGGGCCGGGGGGTCAGATACGCAGTATTTT	CASRLAGAGGSDTQYF
.	14	TRBV29-1	.	TRBJ2-3	TGCAGCGTTGTAGTGGTCGGTGTTGGTGATACGCAGTATTTT	CSVVVVGVGDTQYF
.	15	TRBV6-5	.	TRBJ1-5	TGTGCCAGCAGCTCTTGGGGGCTAGGGCCCCAGCCCCAGCATTTT	CASSSWGLGPQPQHF
.	14	TRBV28	.	TRBJ2-5	TGTGCCAGCAGTTTTTTGGACAGCCAAGAGACCCAGTACTTC	CASSFLDSQETQYF
.	15	TRBV30	.	TRBJ1-5	TGTGCCTGGACCCGTGGGACACATAGCAATCAGCCCCAGCATTTT	CAWTRGTHSNQPQHF
.	14	TRBV29-1	.	TRBJ1-5	TGCAGCGTTGCAACAGGGACTAGCAATCAGCCCCAGCATTTT	CSVATGTSNQPQHF
.	15	TRBV12-2	.	TRBJ2-7	TGTGCAAGTCGCTTATACATCCGAGGGGGCTACGAGCAGTACTTC	CASRLYIRGGYEQYF
.	17	TRBV10-3	.	TRBJ2-2	TGTGCCATCAGTGAGTCTAAGGGCGGGGCGAACACCGGGGAGCTGTTTTTT	CAISESKGGANTGELFF
.	15	TRBV28	TRBD2	TRBJ2-1	TGTGCCAGCAGTCCACCCGGGACTATATACAATGAGCAGTTCTTC	CASSPPGTIYNEQFF
.	15	TRBV6-2/TRBV6-3	TRBD1	TRBJ2-5	TGTGCCAGCAGTTTGGGACAGGGGGTGGCAGAGACCCAGTACTTC	CASSLGQGVAETQYF